Below, 32 T cell receptor beta chains from the same sample are listed, as sequenced in a study of blood T cell repertoires in COVID-19. Libraries were prepared by immunoSEQ multiplex PCR; TCRdb keeps only in-frame clonotypes and omits some of them. The sample contains about 360,000 clones, around 87% of which appear only once. Sequenced material: peripheral blood. The receptors here all came from a human donor in a cohort sampled during active COVID-19.

J is TRBJ1-1 and V is TRBV18, with D possibly matching TRBD1 (6 bases). The CDR3 is made up of 13 amino acids. The germline V gene encodes CDR1 KGHSH and CDR2 LQKENI. The V end lost 4 bases, the J end lost 6 bases, and 12 bases lay between the germline ends. As DNA, the CDR3 is TGTGCCAGCTCACGCCTAGGGGGGGCTGAAGCTTTCTTT. It specifies CASSRLGGAEAFF.

CDR3 in amino acids: CASSQAERGYEQYF. In nucleotides, the CDR3 is TGTGCCAGCAGCCAAGCAGAGCGAGGTTACGAGCAGTACTTC. V usage is TRBV3-1 (or the pseudogene TRBV3-2) and J usage is TRBJ2-7; D is ambiguous. Trimming took 1 base from V and 4 from J, leaving 11 bases between them. This CDR3 is built from 14 residues. The germline gives CDR1 LGHDT, CDR2 YNNKEL (reference sequence).

The rearrangement joins TRBV28 to TRBJ2-3; a possible D gene is TRBD1 (6 bases). Trimming removed 2 bases from V and 0 bases from J, with 12 bases in between. Germline loops: CDR1 MDHEN, CDR2 SYDVKM. CDR3 length: 16 residues. The CDR3 reads CASSLGQTTSTDTQYF. The CDR3 nucleotides are TGTGCCAGCAGTTTAGGACAGACGACTAGCACAGATACGCAGTATTTT.

The chain is built from TRBV5-1 and TRBJ2-7; 8 nucleotides line up with TRBD1. This CDR3 comprises 14 residues. Germline CDR1 reads SGHRS; CDR2 reads YFSETQ. V trimming: 3 bases; J trimming: 6 bases; junction bases outside the gene matches: 8. The CDR3 DNA reads as TGCGCCAGCAGCTCTGCGGACAGGGAACCCGAGCAGTACTTC. Translating it yields CASSSADREPEQYF.

The sample holds a few counts of this clone. The V and J genes are TRBV13 and TRBJ1-3; D ambiguous. Germline CDR1 reads PRHDT; CDR2 reads FYEKMQ (reference sequence). The CDR3 loop spans 16 amino acids. Trimming shortened V by 0 bases and J by 0 bases, and 9 bases separated the two germline ends. CDR3 in amino acids: CASSLGEGSSGNTIYF. DNA for the CDR3: TGTGCCAGCAGCTTAGGCGAGGGCAGCTCTGGAAACACCATATATTTT.

The V and J genes are TRBV7-8 and TRBJ1-2; no reliable D call. CDR1 and CDR2 from the germline V gene are SGHVS and FQNEAQ. This CDR3 has 15 amino acids. Trimming cost V 1 base and J 4 bases, with 13 bases left between them. The chain's CDR3 is CASSLDPETSYGYTF. The CDR3 coding sequence is TGTGCCAGCAGCTTAGACCCCGAGACAAGCTATGGCTACACCTTC. Filled out from reference TRBV7-8 and TRBJ1-2, the complete variable domain reads GAGVSQSPRYKVAKRGQDVALRCDPISGHVSLFWYQQALGQGPEFLTYFQNEAQLDKSGLPSDRFFAERPEGSVSTLKIQRTQQEDSAVYLCASSLDPETSYGYTFGSGTRLTVV.

This clone was detected only once. This chain uses TRBV11-2 with TRBJ2-7; no reliable D call. The CDR3 is 15 amino acids. V lost 6 bases and J lost 2, with 17 bases in between. Looked up from germline, CDR1 is SGHAT and CDR2 is FQNNGV. The CDR3 is CASRPVTSLPYEQYF. The CDR3 region has the DNA TGTGCCAGCAGGCCCGTCACATCGCTCCCCTACGAGCAGTACTTC.

This chain joins TRBV9 and TRBJ2-5, with D possibly TRBD1 on 5 matching bases. The ends were cut back, 0 bases at V and 6 bases at J, with 12 bases in the middle. CDR3 length: 14 residues. The V gene's germline CDR1 is SGDLS and CDR2 YYNGEE. CDR3 in DNA: TGTGCCAGCAGCGTAGGGGGCGATACGCAGACCCAGTACTTC. This codes for CASSVGGDTQTQYF.

This chain links TRBV9 with TRBJ1-3, with 7 bases that match TRBD1. The CDR3 is 15 residues long. Germline loops: CDR1 SGDLS, CDR2 YYNGEE. With V trimmed by 4 bases and J by 1 base, 5 bases remained unmatched. CDR3: CASSRGQPSGNTIYF. CDR3 nucleotides: TGTGCCAGCAGCCGGGGACAGCCATCTGGAAACACCATATATTTT.

The rearrangement uses TRBV19 and TRBJ2-1, with D tentatively TRBD2 (6 bases). This CDR3 has 15 amino acids. The germline gives CDR1 LNHDA, CDR2 SQIVND (reference sequence). V gave up 5 bases and J gave up 1 base, with 12 bases separating them. The CDR3 coding sequence is TGTGCCAGTAGTCTACGGGGAGGATCCTACAATGAGCAGTTCTTC. Translation: CASSLRGGSYNEQFF.

The gene calls are TRBV6-5 and TRBJ2-7, with TRBD1 matching over 11 bases. CDR3 size: 13 residues. Trimming took 6 bases from V and 6 from J; bases not matched to a gene: 4. CDR1 and CDR2 from the germline V gene are MNHEY and SVGAGI. The CDR3 nucleotides are TGTGCCAGCAGGGGGACAGGGGGTAGCGAGCAGTACTTC. Translating it yields CASRGTGGSEQYF.

This clone has just a few counts. The chain is built from TRBV27 and TRBJ2-1; 11 nucleotides line up with TRBD2. The CDR3 consists of 16 residues. J was trimmed by 14 bases and V by 4 bases; bases with no gene match: 16. Germline V gene lookup returns CDR1 MNHEY and CDR2 SMNVEV (reference sequence). The chain's CDR3 is CASSSTGTSGSSSEFF. CDR3 coding DNA: TGTGCCAGCAGTTCAACCGGGACTAGCGGTTCTTCCTCGGAGTTCTTC.

The chain employs TRBV2 and TRBJ1-1; TRBD1 matches at 9 bases. V lost 6 bases, J lost 7 bases, and 12 bases stayed unmatched. Per the germline V gene, CDR1 is SNHLY and CDR2 is FYNNEI. CDR3 length: 15 residues. The CDR3, as DNA: TGTGCCAGCAGGGGGGGACAGGGCGGATACAGTGAAGCTTTCTTT. Amino acid sequence: CASRGGQGGYSEAFF. Full variable domain (outside the CDR3, taken from reference TRBV2 and TRBJ1-1): EPEVTQTPSHQVTQMGQEVILRCVPISNHLYFYWYRQILGQKVEFLVSFYNNEISEKSEIFDDQFSVERPDGSNFTLKIRSTKLEDSAMYFCASRGGQGGYSEAFFGQGTRLTVV.

The rearrangement joins TRBV28 to TRBJ2-5; 8 bases line up with TRBD1. CDR3 size: 15 residues. V lost 3 bases to trimming and J lost 4 bases; unmatched junction nucleotides: 7. Germline V gives CDR1 MDHEN, CDR2 SYDVKM. This CDR3 is CASSLSGGAGETQYF. The CDR3 DNA is TGTGCCAGCAGTTTGTCAGGGGGCGCGGGAGAGACCCAGTACTTC. The complete variable domain, with remaining parts taken from reference TRBV28 and TRBJ2-5, reads DVKVTQSSRYLVKRTGEKVFLECVQDMDHENMFWYRQDPGLGLRLIYFSYDVKMKEKGDIPEGYSVSREKKERFSLILESASTNQTSMYLCASSLSGGAGETQYFGPGTRLLVL.

The chain recombines TRBV6-4 with TRBJ1-3; D unresolved. Germline CDR1 is MRHNA and CDR2 is SNTAGT. V lost 3 bases to trimming and J lost 4 bases, with 10 bases between them. This CDR3 is built from 14 residues. The CDR3 is CASSELTEGNTIYF. Written as DNA, the CDR3 is TGTGCCAGCAGTGAATTAACAGAGGGAAACACCATATATTTT.

The chain has TRBV7-9 and TRBJ2-7; 7 bases agree with TRBD1. Trimming took 5 bases from V and 7 from J; bases not matched to a gene: 11. Per the germline V gene, CDR1 is SEHNR and CDR2 is FQNEAQ (reference sequence). This CDR3 spans 14 amino acids. The CDR3 coding sequence is TGTGCCAGCAGCACCCAGGGGGTGGGGTTGGAGCAGTACTTC. Its translation is CASSTQGVGLEQYF.

The chain recombines TRBV5-1 with TRBJ1-1; no clear D gene. There are 14 residues in the CDR3. V lost 4 bases and J 7 bases, leaving 17 bases between the germline ends. Germline V gives CDR1 SGHRS, CDR2 YFSETQ. The CDR3 nucleotides read TGCGCCAGCAGCACGTCCCCTTCGAGTGTTGAAGCTTTCTTT. It yields the protein CASSTSPSSVEAFF.

The table lists this clone with a few counts. The rearrangement uses TRBV19 and TRBJ2-1; D is possibly TRBD2 (5 bases). The CDR3 covers 15 residues. Germline CDR1 is LNHDA and CDR2 is SQIVND (reference sequence). The V end was cut by 6 bases, the J end by 2 bases, with 14 bases between. The chain's CDR3 is CASSMRTGTYNEQFF. CDR3 DNA: TGTGCCAGTAGCATGAGGACGGGAACCTACAATGAGCAGTTCTTC.

CDR3 in amino acids: CASSSLAGVYEQYF. The CDR3 nucleotides are TGTGCCAGCAGTTCGCTAGCGGGAGTGTACGAGCAGTACTTC. The chain uses TRBV25-1 and TRBJ2-7; the match to TRBD2 covers 10 bases. Per germline, CDR1 MGHDK and CDR2 SYGVNS. J gave up 4 bases and V 5 bases, and 5 bases lay outside the gene matches. CDR3 length: 14 amino acids.

This chain connects TRBV25-1 to TRBJ2-5; D unresolved. The germline gives CDR1 MGHDK, CDR2 SYGVNS. Trimming removed 2 bases from V and 7 bases from J, with 5 bases in between. This CDR3 has 11 residues. CDR3 sequence: CASSESRTQYF. CDR3 nucleotides: TGTGCCAGCAGTGAAAGCCGGACCCAGTACTTC.

This chain links TRBV19 with TRBJ2-2, with 9 bases that match TRBD2. The CDR3 runs to 12 residues. Germline lookup yields CDR1 LNHDA and CDR2 SQIVND (reference sequence). The J segment lost 6 bases and the V segment lost 9 bases, leaving 2 bases of the junction unmatched. The CDR3 spells CASAGGAGELFF. CDR3 bases: TGTGCCAGCGCGGGGGGGGCCGGGGAGCTGTTTTTT.

The V call is TRBV7-2, the J call TRBJ2-3; 15 positions match TRBD2. Germline V gene lookup returns CDR1 SGHTA and CDR2 FQGNSA. Trimming at V came to 0 bases and at J to 7 bases, leaving 14 bases not matched to a gene. This CDR3 spans 20 amino acids. CDR3 residues: CASSLALFGTSGGSWYTQYF. In nucleotides, the CDR3 is TGTGCCAGCAGCTTAGCGCTTTTCGGGACTAGCGGGGGGTCTTGGTATACGCAGTATTTT.

The chain has TRBV7-3 and TRBJ2-2; 11 bases agree with TRBD1. The ends lost 5 bases at V and 4 bases at J; junction bases unmatched: 6. CDR1 and CDR2 from the germline V gene are SGHTA and FQGTGA. The CDR3 contains 16 residues. This chain's CDR3 is CASSIRTGGSTGELFF. The CDR3 DNA is TGTGCCAGCAGCATAAGGACAGGGGGCAGCACCGGGGAGCTGTTTTTT.

This clone appeared a single time. The chain uses TRBV28 and TRBJ1-6; a weak D match, TRBD1 (5 bases). This CDR3 has 13 amino acids. Germline CDR1 and CDR2: MDHEN and SYDVKM. V was shortened by 6 bases and J by 9 bases, with 12 bases between the two germline ends. Here the CDR3 DNA reads TGTGCCAGCAGCTCCGGGACTCCTTCACCCCTCCACTTT. It is translated as CASSSGTPSPLHF. The full variable domain, its missing parts supplied by reference TRBV28 and TRBJ1-6, is DVKVTQSSRYLVKRTGEKVFLECVQDMDHENMFWYRQDPGLGLRLIYFSYDVKMKEKGDIPEGYSVSREKKERFSLILESASTNQTSMYLCASSSGTPSPLHFGNGTRLTVT.

This sequence joins TRBV11-3 and TRBJ2-7; 8 nucleotides line up with TRBD2. Germline CDR1 is SGHNT and CDR2 is YENEEA. The CDR3 sequence is 13 residues long. V was pared by 5 bases and J by 6 bases, with 6 bases of the junction left unmatched. The CDR3 loop reads CASSPVGGGEQYF. In DNA form, the CDR3 reads TGTGCCAGCAGCCCAGTCGGGGGGGGCGAGCAGTACTTC. Complete variable domain (other parts from reference TRBV11-3 and TRBJ2-7): EAGVVQSPRYKIIEKKQPVAFWCNPISGHNTLYWYLQNLGQGPELLIRYENEEAVDDSQLPKDRFSAERLKGVDSTLKIQPAELGDSAVYLCASSPVGGGEQYFGPGTRLTVT.

The J gene is TRBJ2-7, the V gene TRBV5-6; 11 bases are shared with TRBD2. CDR3 size: 17 residues. Germline V lookup: CDR1 SGHDT, CDR2 YYEEEE. Trimming took 0 bases from V and 0 from J; bases not matched to a gene: 5. The CDR3 DNA reads as TGTGCCAGCAGCTTGGGCCCGGGACTAGCGGTCTCCTACGAGCAGTACTTC. Amino acid sequence: CASSLGPGLAVSYEQYF.

The chain uses TRBV6-5 and TRBJ1-2; D is unresolved. This CDR3 has 16 amino acids. Germline V gene lookup returns CDR1 MNHEY and CDR2 SVGAGI. V lost 0 bases and J lost 4, with 15 bases in between. CDR3 sequence: CASSYSIRGVGYGYTF. CDR3 bases: TGTGCCAGCAGTTACTCGATTCGGGGAGTTGGCTATGGCTACACCTTC.

The V call is TRBV7-6, the J call TRBJ2-2; 8 bases fit TRBD1. This CDR3 comprises 18 residues. Germline V gene sequence: CDR1 SGHVS, CDR2 FNYEAQ. V shed 4 bases, J shed 1 base, and the junction held 11 bases outside the gene matches. This CDR3 reads CASSSRRRTGMNTGELFF. CDR3 nucleotides: TGTGCCAGCAGCTCCCGAAGAAGGACAGGGATGAACACCGGGGAGCTGTTTTTT.

The chain couples TRBV3-1 (or the pseudogene TRBV3-2) to TRBJ1-1; no reliable D call. Trimming cost V 1 base and J 1 base, with 10 bases left between them. Germline CDR1 is LGHDT and CDR2 is YNNKEL (reference sequence). The CDR3 loop spans 15 amino acids. CDR3 coding DNA: TGTGCCAGCAGCCAAGCCGCCCACGGGAACACTGAAGCTTTCTTT. Translating it yields CASSQAAHGNTEAFF.

This clone is a singleton in its sample. The chain couples TRBV28 to TRBJ1-1; D remains ambiguous. The CDR3 is made up of 15 amino acids. V was cut by 4 bases and J by 5 bases, with 17 bases left in between. Germline CDR1 reads MDHEN; CDR2 reads SYDVKM. The CDR3 DNA sequence: TGTGCCAGCAGTTCGGCCGGTAAGGGAGGAACTGAAGCTTTCTTT. Translation gives CASSSAGKGGTEAFF.

The chain carries TRBV29-1 and TRBJ2-1, with a possible D match to TRBD2 (6 bases). The germline gives CDR1 SQVTM, CDR2 ANQGSEA. The CDR3 is 16 residues long. V dropped 5 bases and J dropped 8 bases, with 25 bases sitting between them. The CDR3 nucleotides read TGCAGCGTTTTTGTCCGTCAGGGCGGGAACGGCGATGAGCAGTTCTTC. Its translation: CSVFVRQGGNGDEQFF.

This chain links TRBV3-1 (or the pseudogene TRBV3-2) with TRBJ2-1; 11 nucleotides line up with TRBD2. The CDR3 is made up of 17 amino acids. The germline V gene has CDR1 LGHDT and CDR2 YNNKEL (reference sequence). After removal of 4 bases from V and 7 bases from J, the junction contained 12 bases not matched to a gene. For the CDR3, the DNA is TGTGCCAGCAGCCTGACTAGCGGGGCAGGGAGGGGGAATGAGCAGTTCTTC. It yields the protein CASSLTSGAGRGNEQFF.